This T cell receptor beta chain stems from a study of PD-1 and CTLA-4 blockade in melanoma. This CDR3 has 13 residues. Germline-derived CDR1 and CDR2 are MNHEY and SMNVEV (reference sequence). Trimming stripped 0 bases from V and 3 bases from J, with 5 bases between. TCRdb's copy holds only in-frame clones and misses some; the assay was immunoSEQ multiplex PCR. The repertoire has about 16,000 clones, roughly 70% of them found once; the top ten carry 13% to 15%. The sample holds a few counts of this clone. Sample: CD8+ T cells from peripheral blood, taken from a patient given anti-PD-1 treatment. The rearrangement uses TRBV27 and TRBJ1-2, with D unresolved. The sequence was collected from a human donor with melanoma. The CDR3 bases are TGTGCCAGCAGTTTATCTAAATACTATGGCTACACCTTC. Translated, it gives CASSLSKYYGYTF.